This note documents a single TCR beta chain sequence. Its antigen is still unknown. This record comes from a study of T-cell reconstitution after alpha-beta-depleted transplantation in children. The CDR3 has 13 amino acids. Germline trimming cut 3 bases from V and 4 bases from J; bases unmatched to any gene: 2. Germline assignment: CDR1 SQVTM and CDR2 ANQGSEA. Study conclusions and caveats: T-cell counts and diversity were attributed mostly to newly produced T cells one year after transplant. Alpha-beta T cells present about two months after transplant were reported to originate from several hundred expanded graft clones. The origin of high day-60 TCRbeta diversity in some patients lay in surviving recipient T cells and thymic progenitors.

A library of TCRbeta sequences, prepared with unique molecular identifiers, was generated. TCRdb redid the calling of the PCR reads with MiXCR, one entry per CDR3 protein. The data hold fewer than 550,000 distinct CDR3 sequences, with over 9.5% observed a single time. Source: PBMCs, mostly from graft donor cells, taken 180 days after TCRalphabeta/CD19-depleted stem cell transplant. The chain links TRBV29-1 to TRBJ2-2, with TRBD1 matching over 7 bases. The TCR originated in a female patient under 10 years old who had a stem cell transplant for aplastic anemia, so the T cells may come from the graft donor. The DNA of the CDR3 is TGCAGCGTTGAGCAGGGGGTCACCGGGGAGCTGTTTTTT. It yields the protein CSVEQGVTGELFF.